The next 14 T cell receptor beta chains were all read from a single sample in a study of Ad26.COV2.S vaccination and SARS-CoV-2 variants. The sample's treatment: some 20 received Ad26.COV2.S at low or high dose, single or two shots; about 5 received placebo; per-sample allocation not given. Following the first vaccine or placebo injection, samples were taken on day 63. Method: immunoSEQ multiplex PCR; TCRdb's copy keeps in-frame clones and lacks some. This sample yields about 370,000 clones, of which about 89% are seen a single time; approximately 1.9% belongs to the top ten. The sequencing here drew on peripheral blood, taken in a trial of Ad26.COV2.S vaccine versus placebo. These receptors all stem from a person between 18 and 65 years old who received the Ad26.COV2.S COVID-19 vaccine or a placebo.

This chain joins TRBV19 and TRBJ1-5, with 8 bases fitting TRBD1. V shed 5 bases and J 6 bases; nucleotides not matched to a gene: 6. Germline V CDR1 and CDR2: LNHDA, SQIVND (reference sequence). The CDR3 is 14 amino acids. The CDR3 DNA reads as TGTGCCAGTAGTCTGGTACAGGGGGGTCAGCCCCAGCATTTT. This gives the protein CASSLVQGGQPQHF.

The chain is built from TRBV2 and TRBJ2-4; either TRBD1 or TRBD2 may fit D (5 bases each). Germline lookup yields CDR1 SNHLY and CDR2 FYNNEI. The V end was cut by 2 bases, the J end by 6 bases, with 14 bases between. There are 15 residues in the CDR3. In nucleotides, the CDR3 is TGTGCCAGCAGTGAACGGACTGGGGGAATAAACATTCAGTACTTC. This gives the protein CASSERTGGINIQYF. The full variable domain, rest sourced from reference TRBV2 and TRBJ2-4, is EPEVTQTPSHQVTQMGQEVILRCVPISNHLYFYWYRQILGQKVEFLVSFYNNEISEKSEIFDDQFSVERPDGSNFTLKIRSTKLEDSAMYFCASSERTGGINIQYFGAGTRLSVL.

The J gene is TRBJ1-1, the V gene TRBV27; D uncertain. Germline V gene data show CDR1 as MNHEY and CDR2 as SMNVEV (reference sequence). This CDR3 has 13 residues. The V gene lost 1 base and the J gene lost 1 base, with 4 bases spanning the gap. CDR3 nucleotides: TGTGCCAGCAGTTTATGGAGGAACACTGAAGCTTTCTTT. Protein sequence: CASSLWRNTEAFF.

The chain uses TRBV5-4 and TRBJ2-5, with a tentative D call TRBD1 (5 bases). Deletions cut 0 bases from V and 4 bases from J, with 13 bases between. CDR3 length: 15 residues. Germline lookup yields CDR1 SGHNT and CDR2 YYREEE (reference sequence). The CDR3 is CASSLAGVGVETQYF. Written as DNA, the CDR3 is TGTGCCAGCAGCTTGGCCGGAGTAGGGGTAGAGACCCAGTACTTC.

The gene calls are TRBV29-1 and TRBJ2-7; no reliable D call. Germline V lookup: CDR1 SQVTM, CDR2 ANQGSEA. The CDR3 runs to 15 residues. Deletions cut 1 base from V and 3 bases from J, with 16 bases between. This CDR3 reads CSVEGFGSGDYEQYF. The CDR3 DNA reads TGCAGCGTTGAAGGGTTTGGCAGTGGGGACTACGAGCAGTACTTC.

V gene TRBV28 combines with J gene TRBJ2-5; 8 bases are shared with TRBD2. The V segment lost 1 base and the J segment 5 bases; nucleotides outside the gene matches: 15. CDR1 MDHEN and CDR2 SYDVKM come from the germline V gene. CDR3 length equals 18 residues. CDR3 residues: CASSLFPTSGLGQETQYF. DNA of the CDR3: TGTGCCAGCAGTTTATTCCCCACTAGCGGACTAGGGCAGGAGACCCAGTACTTC.

This clone was seen a handful of times. This rearrangement joins TRBV27 to TRBJ2-1; 7 nucleotides align to TRBD2. This CDR3 comprises 13 residues. V lost 5 bases and J lost 11; bases outside the gene matches: 9. The germline V gene has CDR1 MNHEY and CDR2 SMNVEV (reference sequence). CDR3 DNA: TGTGCCAGCAGTACGGGACTAACCAACAAGCAGTTCTTC. Amino acids: CASSTGLTNKQFF.

The chain combines TRBV9 with TRBJ2-1; D gene unclear. This CDR3 contains 13 residues. Per the germline V gene, CDR1 is SGDLS and CDR2 is YYNGEE. V was trimmed by 0 bases and J by 3 bases, leaving 4 bases between them. CDR3 nucleotides: TGTGCCAGCAGCGTAGATAGCTACAATGAGCAGTTCTTC. This encodes CASSVDSYNEQFF.

As regards this clone: Other DNA sequences in the same sample also yield this CDR3. The chain carries TRBV29-1 and TRBJ2-5; D is unclear. CDR1 and CDR2 from the germline V gene are SQVTM and ANQGSEA. The V and J ends lost 2 bases and 5 bases respectively, with 3 bases between them. There are 10 residues in the CDR3. The CDR3: CSVESETQYF. Written as DNA, the CDR3 is TGCAGCGTTGAATCGGAGACCCAGTACTTC.

The chain carries TRBV27 and TRBJ1-5; tentative D call: TRBD1 (5 bases). The ends were cut back, 6 bases at V and 1 base at J, with 13 bases in the middle. This CDR3 is 15 amino acids long. The germline V gene has CDR1 MNHEY and CDR2 SMNVEV (reference sequence). The DNA for the CDR3 is TGTGCCAGCAGCCCGGCGGGGGGGAGCAATCAGCCCCAGCATTTT. It translates to CASSPAGGSNQPQHF.

This clone was found a few times. This chain uses TRBV2 with TRBJ2-2; D perhaps matches TRBD2 (5 bases). The V and J ends lost 11 bases and 2 bases respectively, with 15 bases between them. The CDR3 consists of 14 residues. The V gene's germline CDR1 is SNHLY and CDR2 FYNNEI. CDR3 amino acids: CAPSRAGNTGELFF. DNA of the CDR3: TGTGCCCCATCCCGGGCGGGTAACACCGGGGAGCTGTTTTTT.

The rearrangement joins TRBV5-1 to TRBJ1-5; 9 bases line up with TRBD1. J lost 2 bases, V lost 4 bases, and 10 bases had no gene match. In germline, CDR1 is SGHRS, CDR2 YFSETQ. The CDR3 length is 17 residues. CDR3 coding DNA: TGCGCCAGCAGCCCCAACCCGGGACAGGGCGGCAATCAGCCCCAGCATTTT. This codes for CASSPNPGQGGNQPQHF.

The chain uses TRBV5-1 and TRBJ2-2, with a tentative D call TRBD2 (7 bases). CDR1 SGHRS and CDR2 YFSETQ come from the germline V gene. CDR3 length: 17 residues. Trimming pared 4 bases from V and 7 bases from J, leaving 23 bases between. CDR3 nucleotides: TGCGCCAGCAGCGCCCCCAGGGGCGGGAGCAGTGGCGGGGAGCTGTTTTTT. Its protein product is CASSAPRGGSSGGELFF.

The chain employs TRBV12-3 or TRBV12-4 and TRBJ2-1; D uncertain. Trimming stripped 0 bases from V and 10 bases from J, with 7 bases between. CDR3 size: 12 residues. CDR3 protein: CASSLALREQFF. The CDR3 DNA is TGTGCCAGCAGTTTAGCGCTCAGGGAGCAGTTCTTC.